These 30 T cell receptor beta chains were all obtained from the same sample, sequenced in a study of identical twins. TCRdb called the 5' RACE reads again in MiXCR, with one record for every CDR3 protein. The repertoire holds fewer than 250,000 distinct CDR3 sequences, with 5.5% to 7% as singletons. Separately, the same data were catalogued under a study of yellow fever vaccine responses in identical twins.

The sequencing sample was made of memory (CD45RO+) T cells sorted from blood. These receptors all come from a young woman in good health.

CDR3 amino acids: CASSLIQGSNQPQHF. The DNA for the CDR3 is TGTGCCAGCAGTCTCATACAGGGGAGCAATCAGCCCCAGCATTTT. V is TRBV28 and J is TRBJ1-5; 7 bases agree with TRBD1. CDR1 and CDR2 from the germline V gene are MDHEN and SYDVKM. This CDR3 region has 15 residues. The V and J ends lost 5 bases and 1 base, in that order; junction bases with no gene match: 5. The entire variable domain, with the rest obtained from reference TRBV28 and TRBJ1-5, is as follows: DVKVTQSSRYLVKRTGEKVFLECVQDMDHENMFWYRQDPGLGLRLIYFSYDVKMKEKGDIPEGYSVSREKKERFSLILESASTNQTSMYLCASSLIQGSNQPQHFGDGTRLSIL.

This clonotype was picked up a small number of times. The CDR3 nucleotides are TGTGCCAGCAGACGGACTAGCGGGGGGGCAGATACGCAGTATTTT. Its translation is CASRRTSGGADTQYF. The chain is built from TRBV3-1 and TRBJ2-3, with TRBD2 matching 15 bases. Germline V CDR1 and CDR2: LGHDT, YNNKEL (reference sequence). Trimming at V came to 6 bases and at J to 4 bases, leaving 2 bases not matched to a gene. This CDR3 is 15 amino acids long.

V usage is TRBV12-3 or TRBV12-4 and J usage is TRBJ2-3; 11 bases align to TRBD2. Germline trimming cut 7 bases from V and 1 base from J; bases unmatched to any gene: 7. The CDR3 totals 16 residues. DNA of the CDR3: TGTGCCAGCAACTTCTGGGGACTAGCGGGCACAGATACGCAGTATTTT. The encoded protein is CASNFWGLAGTDTQYF.

This clonotype was counted a few times. The chain is built from TRBV5-1 and TRBJ2-3; weak D call: TRBD1 (6 bases). Trimming took off 4 bases at V and 0 bases at J, with 9 bases between the two ends. Germline assignment: CDR1 SGHRS and CDR2 YFSETQ. The CDR3 is 14 amino acids. The CDR3: CASSAGQSTDTQYF. The CDR3 DNA reads TGCGCCAGCAGCGCTGGACAGAGCACAGATACGCAGTATTTT. Using reference TRBV5-1 and TRBJ2-3 for the parts outside the CDR3, the full variable domain is KAGVTQTPRYLIKTRGQQVTLSCSPISGHRSVSWYQQTPGQGLQFLFEYFSETQRNKGNFPGRFSGRQFSNSRSEMNVSTLELGDSALYLCASSAGQSTDTQYFGPGTRLTVL.

The chain uses TRBV19 and TRBJ2-4, with 11 bases fitting TRBD1. The CDR3 has 19 residues. CDR1 and CDR2 from the germline V gene are LNHDA and SQIVND (reference sequence). The J segment lost 1 base and the V segment lost 5 bases, leaving 13 bases of the junction unmatched. The CDR3 DNA reads TGTGCCAGTAGTGTACAATTGGACAGGGGGCGTAGGGCCAAAAACATTCAGTACTTC. Translated, it gives CASSVQLDRGRRAKNIQYF.

This clonotype has a count of ten or more. The V call is TRBV12-3 or TRBV12-4, the J call TRBJ1-1, with D maybe TRBD1 (6 bases). The CDR3 loop spans 14 amino acids. Between the trimmed V and J ends, which lost 2 bases and 5 bases, there was a span of 12 bases. The CDR3 nucleotides read TGTGCCAGCAGTTTAAACAGGGTAGGGACTGAAGCTTTCTTT. It specifies CASSLNRVGTEAFF.

Written as DNA, the CDR3 is TGCAGCGTCCAACAGGGGAGGAACACTGAAGCTTTCTTT. Its translation is CSVQQGRNTEAFF. This chain uses TRBV29-1 with TRBJ1-1, with 7 bases lining up with TRBD1. The CDR3 spans 13 residues. Germline trimming cut 6 bases from V and 1 base from J; bases unmatched to any gene: 5. CDR1 and CDR2 (germline): SQVTM, ANQGSEA.

This clonotype was counted between two and nine times. The chain employs TRBV6-1 and TRBJ1-1, with no clear D. CDR3 size: 17 residues. The germline gives CDR1 MNHNS, CDR2 SASEGT. The V end lost 5 bases, the J end lost 4 bases, and 23 bases lay between the germline ends. DNA for the CDR3: TGTGCCAGCAGTACAAAAACGGGAGCCGGGCCCCGCACTGAAGCTTTCTTT. Translated, it gives CASSTKTGAGPRTEAFF.

This clonotype has at least ten counts. The V call is TRBV7-2, the J call TRBJ2-6; D perhaps matches TRBD2 (5 bases). The V end lost 4 bases, the J end lost 1 base, and 11 bases lay between the germline ends. CDR3 length: 16 residues. CDR1 and CDR2 from the germline V gene are SGHTA and FQGNSA. The CDR3 coding sequence is TGTGCCAGCAGCTATTATTTAGCGTCTGGGGCCAACGTCCTGACTTTC. Translating it yields CASSYYLASGANVLTF. The variable domain in full, completed from reference TRBV7-2 and TRBJ2-6, reads GAGVSQSPSNKVTEKGKDVELRCDPISGHTALYWYRQSLGQGLEFLIYFQGNSAPDKSGLPSDRFSAERTGGSVSTLTIQRTQQEDSAVYLCASSYYLASGANVLTFGAGSRLTVL.

In this sample, this clonotype turned up a few times. The chain couples TRBV28 to TRBJ2-1; TRBD1 aligns across 9 bases. V gave up 2 bases and J gave up 8 bases; unmatched junction bases: 4. Germline CDR1 and CDR2: MDHEN and SYDVKM. The length of the CDR3 is 14 residues. The CDR3 DNA reads TGTGCCAGCAGTTTACGACAGGGGGGGGATGAGCAGTTCTTC. Protein product: CASSLRQGGDEQFF.

This clonotype was counted many times. The V and J genes are TRBV15 and TRBJ2-5; 8 bases fit TRBD1. After removal of 2 bases from V and 4 bases from J, the junction contained 9 bases not matched to a gene. This CDR3 has 16 residues. Germline CDR1 is LNHNV and CDR2 is YYDKDF (reference sequence). CDR3: CATSRRTQGAGETQYF. CDR3 in DNA: TGTGCCACCAGCAGACGGACCCAGGGGGCCGGAGAGACCCAGTACTTC.

This clonotype was seen a few times. The rearrangement uses TRBV7-7 and TRBJ2-1, with TRBD1 matching 9 bases. The CDR3 spans 15 residues. Trimming took 5 bases from V and 9 from J; bases not matched to a gene: 11. Germline CDR1 SSHAT, CDR2 FNYEAQ (reference sequence). CDR3 bases: TGTGCCAGCAGCCGGACTCGGACAGGGGCCACTGAGCAGTTCTTC. It codes for CASSRTRTGATEQFF.

V usage is TRBV28 and J usage is TRBJ2-6; D might be TRBD1 (6 bases). Germline V lookup: CDR1 MDHEN, CDR2 SYDVKM. The CDR3 has 16 residues. V was clipped by 8 bases and J by 0 bases, with 14 bases between them. The CDR3 bases are TGTGCCAGCTGGCCAGGGGCACTCTCTGGGGCCAACGTCCTGACTTTC. This encodes CASWPGALSGANVLTF.

This clonotype was picked up many times. The genes are TRBV20-1 and TRBJ1-6; 7 positions agree with TRBD1. The CDR3 extends over 14 amino acids. Germline V gives CDR1 DFQATT, CDR2 SNEGSKA (reference sequence). V trimming: 5 bases; J trimming: 10 bases; junction bases outside the gene matches: 11. The CDR3 DNA follows: TGCAGTGCTTTTACTGACAGGGTTGGCTCACCCCTCCACTTT. This encodes CSAFTDRVGSPLHF.

This clonotype was counted a few times. The chain couples TRBV7-9 to TRBJ1-1; D perhaps matches TRBD1 (5 bases). V gave up 11 bases and J gave up 12 bases, with 13 bases separating them. Germline assignment: CDR1 SEHNR and CDR2 FQNEAQ (reference sequence). This CDR3 is built from 9 residues. The CDR3 bases are TGTGCCGGACAACATATGACTTTCTTT. It specifies CAGQHMTFF.

A few counts support this clonotype. V usage is TRBV20-1 and J usage is TRBJ2-5; TRBD2 matches at 8 bases. CDR3 size: 15 residues. J lost 3 bases, V lost 6 bases, and 12 bases had no gene match. Germline V gene data show CDR1 as DFQATT and CDR2 as SNEGSKA (reference sequence). As DNA, the CDR3 is TGCAGTGCCCCCCGAAGGGTAGCGGGGAAAGAGACCCAGTACTTC. Protein: CSAPRRVAGKETQYF.

CDR3 coding DNA: TGTGCCAGCAGTTCCGGGGCCGGAGAGACCCAGTACTTC. Translating it yields CASSSGAGETQYF. The chain has TRBV12-3 or TRBV12-4 and TRBJ2-5, with D possibly called TRBD1 or TRBD2 (5 bases each). Trimming took 4 bases from V and 4 from J, leaving 10 bases between them. The CDR3 length is 13 residues.

In its sample, this clonotype was seen a few times. The chain has TRBV7-6 and TRBJ2-5, with D unclear. Germline V gives CDR1 SGHVS, CDR2 FNYEAQ. Between the trimmed V and J ends, which lost 0 bases and 3 bases, there was a span of 8 bases. The CDR3 has 14 amino acids. Here the CDR3 reads CASSLAGREETQYF. The CDR3 nucleotides read TGTGCCAGCAGCTTAGCAGGCCGAGAAGAGACCCAGTACTTC.

This clonotype occurred a few times. The V call is TRBV21-1, the J call TRBJ2-7; the table's D call, TRBD1, was not checked against the DNA. TRBV21-1 is a pseudogene segment. This CDR3 has 14 residues. The CDR3, as DNA: TGTGCCAGCAGCAAACGGCAGGGGGCGGGAGAGCAGTACGTC. As protein: CASSKRQGAGEQYV.

The chain joins TRBV9 to TRBJ2-3; D not certain. The germline CDR1 and CDR2 sequences are SGDLS and YYNGEE. Trimming cost V 0 bases and J 2 bases, with 7 bases left between them. The CDR3 extends over 14 amino acids. The CDR3 loop reads CASSVDRNTDTQYF. CDR3 in DNA: TGTGCCAGCAGCGTAGACCGGAACACAGATACGCAGTATTTT.

This clonotype was observed many times. The chain combines TRBV18 with TRBJ2-1, with D possibly TRBD1 on 5 matching bases. Looked up from germline, CDR1 is KGHSH and CDR2 is LQKENI. CDR3 length: 16 amino acids. With 3 bases removed from V and 7 bases from J, the gap between germline ends came to 19 bases. The CDR3 loop is CASSPLSGNLGNEQFF. Here the CDR3 DNA reads TGTGCCAGCTCACCGCTATCAGGGAATTTGGGGAATGAGCAGTTCTTC.

J is TRBJ2-7 and V is TRBV3-1; either TRBD1 or TRBD2 may supply D (5 bases each). V lost 6 bases and J lost 6, with 24 bases in between. This CDR3 is built from 16 residues. The germline V gene encodes CDR1 LGHDT and CDR2 YNNKEL (reference sequence). The CDR3 is CASSPRGATRRSEQYF. The CDR3 DNA follows: TGTGCCAGCAGTCCGAGGGGCGCGACCCGCCGGTCCGAGCAGTACTTC.

The sample holds a few counts of this clonotype. V gene TRBV7-2 combines with J gene TRBJ1-4; 7 bases align to TRBD1. Unmatched junction bases numbered 3, after V lost 2 bases and J lost 3 bases. This CDR3 has 15 amino acids. Per germline, CDR1 SGHTA and CDR2 FQGNSA. CDR3 region: CASSLMGQPNEKLFF. DNA of the CDR3: TGTGCCAGCAGCTTAATGGGACAGCCTAATGAAAAACTGTTTTTT.

The chain couples TRBV4-1 to TRBJ2-5; D remains unclear. V was clipped by 3 bases and J by 4 bases, with 15 bases between them. Germline values: CDR1 MGHRA, CDR2 YSYEKL. CDR3 length equals 15 residues. CDR3: CASSHLSTMGETQYF. The CDR3 nucleotides are TGCGCCAGCAGCCACCTGTCAACTATGGGAGAGACCCAGTACTTC.

The chain links TRBV28 to TRBJ2-5; D may be TRBD2 (5 bases). The CDR3 length is 13 residues. Germline CDR1 reads MDHEN; CDR2 reads SYDVKM. Trimming removed 10 bases from V and 2 bases from J, with 14 bases in between. The CDR3 region is CATRRLKQETQYF. The CDR3 DNA reads TGTGCCACCCGACGACTAAAACAAGAGACCCAGTACTTC.

This clonotype was seen more than once but under ten times. The rearrangement links TRBV6-5 to TRBJ2-4; 10 bases match TRBD1. Germline assignment: CDR1 MNHEY and CDR2 SVGAGI. J was trimmed by 7 bases and V by 6 bases; bases with no gene match: 0. The CDR3 consists of 12 residues. The CDR3: CASRTGGNIQYF. CDR3 nucleotides: TGTGCCAGCAGGACAGGGGGCAACATTCAGTACTTC.

The chain combines TRBV28 with TRBJ1-1; weak D call: TRBD1 (5 bases). CDR1 is MDHEN, CDR2 SYDVKM, per germline. CDR3 size: 14 residues. V dropped 5 bases and J dropped 1 base, with 11 bases sitting between them. This chain's CDR3 is CASSPWGGNTEAFF. DNA for the CDR3: TGTGCCAGCAGTCCGTGGGGGGGGAACACTGAAGCTTTCTTT.

This clonotype was found many times. V gene TRBV18 combines with J gene TRBJ2-1; 10 positions match TRBD1. After removal of 8 bases from V and 2 bases from J, the junction contained 6 bases not matched to a gene. The CDR3 is made up of 15 amino acids. Germline-derived CDR1 and CDR2 are KGHSH and LQKENI. The chain's CDR3 is CASSPGTGAYNEQFF. The CDR3 region has the DNA TGTGCCAGCAGCCCCGGGACAGGGGCCTACAATGAGCAGTTCTTC.

This rearrangement joins TRBV7-8 to TRBJ2-7; TRBD1 matches 12 bases. Germline V gene lookup returns CDR1 SGHVS and CDR2 FQNEAQ. J lost 7 bases, V lost 5 bases, and 9 bases had no gene match. The CDR3 runs to 15 residues. CDR3 in amino acids: CASSKPGQGAGEQYF. CDR3 DNA sequence: TGTGCCAGCAGCAAACCGGGACAGGGGGCGGGGGAGCAGTACTTC.

This clonotype was detected many times. V usage is TRBV24-1 and J usage is TRBJ1-2; TRBD1 matches at 7 bases. Germline loops: CDR1 KGHDR, CDR2 SFDVKD. V shed 1 base and J 8 bases; nucleotides not matched to a gene: 12. The length of the CDR3 is 16 residues. CDR3 residues: CATSDFPADRDSGYTF. The CDR3 bases are TGTGCCACCAGTGATTTCCCCGCCGACAGGGATAGCGGCTACACCTTC.